Sequencing of this T cell receptor (beta chain) was carried out in a study of cytomegalovirus exposure and HLA in healthy donors. Clones were sequenced by immunoSEQ multiplex PCR, and TCRdb holds only the in-frame ones, with some missing. The repertoire holds some 170,000 clones, around nine tenths seen once, with 2% to 3% in the top ten. J gave up 1 base and V 3 bases, and 2 bases lay outside the gene matches. Germline lookup yields CDR1 MNHNY and CDR2 SVGAGI (reference sequence). This CDR3 spans 15 amino acids. The chain recombines TRBV6-6 with TRBJ2-1, with 8 bases aligning to TRBD1. The origin of this receptor is a man younger than 35 in good health and CMV-seropositive. The sample taken for sequencing was PBMCs. The chain's CDR3 is CASSYRTGSYNEQFF. CDR3 sequence (DNA): TGTGCCAGCAGTTATAGGACAGGGTCCTACAATGAGCAGTTCTTC.